This TCR beta chain was sequenced during a study of tumour-infiltrating T cells in Burkitt lymphoma. Study background: The Burkitt lymphoma cohort spanned all epidemiological subtypes.

The assay was immunoSEQ multiplex PCR, and TCRdb's table has in-frame clones only and misses some. Of about 50,000 clones listed, around 31% are singletons. The germline CDR1 and CDR2 sequences are SGDLS and YYNGEE. V was pared by 0 bases and J by 3 bases, with 6 bases between. This CDR3 is 14 amino acids long. The sequence came from a human donor with Burkitt lymphoma. The genes are TRBV9 and TRBJ2-2, with D unresolved. Specimen: tumor tissue. Here the CDR3 reads CASSVGRYTGELFF. The CDR3 DNA is TGTGCCAGCAGCGTAGGCAGGTACACCGGGGAGCTGTTTTTT.